These T cell receptor beta chains were read from a single sample in a study of lymphopenia after photon versus proton radiotherapy. The protocol was immunoSEQ multiplex PCR, while the TCRdb copy is restricted to in-frame clones and leaves out a portion. Found here are about 40,000 clones, 86% of them singletons; the top ten hold 9% to 12%. The source was peripheral blood, collected from a patient treated with proton-based radiotherapy. These receptors were collected from a woman aged 70-85 years with pancreatic cancer. Some clones in this sample may be carry-over from other donors' samples. Each CDR3 is given with its conserved first and last residue. D genes are given only for firm matches. Not every row has a clone size; where given, it reads once, few, many or a size class.

V: TRBV7-9
D: -
size: -
J: TRBJ2-7
CDR3: CASSFSSRAYEQYF
DNA: TGTGCCAGCAGCTTTTCTAGCCGGGCCTACGAGCAGTACTTC

V: TRBV9
D: -
size: -
J: TRBJ2-3
CDR3: CASSVVDGAYDTQYF
DNA: TGTGCCAGCAGCGTAGTGGACGGGGCATATGATACGCAGTATTTT

V: TRBV28
D: -
size: -
J: TRBJ2-7
CDR3: CASSLTVRGYEQYF
DNA: TGTGCCAGCAGTTTAACAGTCAGAGGCTACGAGCAGTACTTC

V: TRBV6-6
D: -
size: -
J: TRBJ2-3
CDR3: CASSSPPGDTQYF
DNA: TGTGCCAGCAGTTCCCCCCCGGGGGATACGCAGTATTTT

V: TRBV5-1
D: TRBD2
size: -
J: TRBJ2-1
CDR3: CASSLGLAGDNEQFF
DNA: TGCGCCAGCAGCTTGGGACTAGCGGGAGACAATGAGCAGTTCTTC

V: TRBV10-3
D: TRBD1
size: -
J: TRBJ2-1
CDR3: CAISGRGQTLYNEQFF
DNA: TGTGCCATCAGTGGAAGGGGACAGACCCTTTACAATGAGCAGTTCTTC

V: TRBV7-9
D: TRBD2
size: -
J: TRBJ2-7
CDR3: CASSLSLGGNYEQYF
DNA: TGTGCCAGCAGCTTATCGCTGGGGGGGAACTACGAGCAGTACTTC

V: TRBV21-1
D: -
size: -
J: TRBJ1-1
CDR3: CASSKAKGQGVPFF
DNA: TGTGCCAGCAGCAAAGCGAAGGGACAGGGGGTGCCTTTCTTT

V: TRBV6-4
D: -
size: -
J: TRBJ2-1
CDR3: CASSDSGSTEQFF
DNA: TGTGCCAGCAGTGACTCGGGTAGCACTGAGCAGTTCTTC

V: TRBV2
D: -
size: once
J: TRBJ1-4
CDR3: CASSDISATNEKLFF
DNA: TGTGCCAGCAGTGACATATCTGCAACTAATGAAAAACTGTTTTTT